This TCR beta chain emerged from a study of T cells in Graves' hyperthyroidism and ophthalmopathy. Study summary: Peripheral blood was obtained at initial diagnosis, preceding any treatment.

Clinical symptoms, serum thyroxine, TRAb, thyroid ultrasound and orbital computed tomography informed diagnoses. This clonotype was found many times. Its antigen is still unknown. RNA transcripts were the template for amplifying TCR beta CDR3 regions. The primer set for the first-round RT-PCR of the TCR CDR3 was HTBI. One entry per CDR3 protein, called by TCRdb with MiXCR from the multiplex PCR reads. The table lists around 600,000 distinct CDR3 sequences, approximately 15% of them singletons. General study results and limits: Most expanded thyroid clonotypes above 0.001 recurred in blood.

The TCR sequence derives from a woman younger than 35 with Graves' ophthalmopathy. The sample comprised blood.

Here the CDR3 reads CSARWGTSAAEQFF. The CDR3 coding sequence is TGCAGTGCTAGATGGGGAACTAGCGCGGCTGAGCAGTTCTTC. The V gene is TRBV20-1, the J gene TRBJ2-1; 7 nucleotides line up with TRBD2. This CDR3 contains 14 residues. Trimming took 2 bases from V and 9 from J; bases not matched to a gene: 10. Germline-derived CDR1 and CDR2 are DFQATT and SNEGSKA (reference sequence).